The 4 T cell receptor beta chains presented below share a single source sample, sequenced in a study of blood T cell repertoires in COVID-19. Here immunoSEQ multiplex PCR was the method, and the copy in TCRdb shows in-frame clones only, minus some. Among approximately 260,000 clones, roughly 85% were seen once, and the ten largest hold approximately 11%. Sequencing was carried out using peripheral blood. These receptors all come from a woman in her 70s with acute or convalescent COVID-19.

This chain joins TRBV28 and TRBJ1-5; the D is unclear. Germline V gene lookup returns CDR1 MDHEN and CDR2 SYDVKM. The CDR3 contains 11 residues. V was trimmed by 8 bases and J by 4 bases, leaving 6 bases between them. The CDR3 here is CASGLNQPQHF. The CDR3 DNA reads TGTGCCAGCGGACTAAATCAGCCCCAGCATTTT.

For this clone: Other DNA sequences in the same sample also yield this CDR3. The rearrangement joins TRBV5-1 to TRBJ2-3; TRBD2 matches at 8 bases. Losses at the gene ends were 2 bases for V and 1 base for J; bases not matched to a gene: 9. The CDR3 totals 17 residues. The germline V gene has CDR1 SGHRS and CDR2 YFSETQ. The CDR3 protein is CASSFFPSGLGTDTQYF. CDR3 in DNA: TGCGCCAGCAGCTTCTTCCCTAGCGGGCTCGGCACAGATACGCAGTATTTT.

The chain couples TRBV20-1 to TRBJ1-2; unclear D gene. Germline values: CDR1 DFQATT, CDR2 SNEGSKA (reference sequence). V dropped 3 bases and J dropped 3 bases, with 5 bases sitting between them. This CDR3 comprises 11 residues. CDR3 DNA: TGCAGTGCTAGCCGGGACTATGGCTACACCTTC. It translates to CSASRDYGYTF.

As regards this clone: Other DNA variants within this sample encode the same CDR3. The CDR3 reads CSARAAGEQYF. CDR3 nucleotides: TGCAGTGCAAGGGCCGCGGGAGAGCAGTACTTC. The chain couples TRBV20-1 to TRBJ2-7, with D possibly matching TRBD2 (6 bases). The CDR3 consists of 11 residues. V was clipped by 6 bases and J by 7 bases, with 13 bases between them. Germline lookup yields CDR1 DFQATT and CDR2 SNEGSKA (reference sequence).